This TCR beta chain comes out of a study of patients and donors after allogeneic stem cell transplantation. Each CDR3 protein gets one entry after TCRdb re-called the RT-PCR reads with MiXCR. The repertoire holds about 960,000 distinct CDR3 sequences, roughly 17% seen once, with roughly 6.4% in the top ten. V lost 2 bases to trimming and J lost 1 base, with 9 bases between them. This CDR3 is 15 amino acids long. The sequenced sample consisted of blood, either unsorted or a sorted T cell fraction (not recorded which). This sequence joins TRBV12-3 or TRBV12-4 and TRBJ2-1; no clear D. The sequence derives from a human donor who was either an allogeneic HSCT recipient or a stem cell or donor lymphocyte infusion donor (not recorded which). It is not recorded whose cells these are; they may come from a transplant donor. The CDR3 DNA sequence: TGTGCCAGCAGTTTAATACGGAGATCCTACAATGAGCAGTTCTTC. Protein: CASSLIRRSYNEQFF.